This TCR beta chain was captured by sequencing in a study of T cell responses to AZD1222 COVID-19 vaccine. The study, taken as a whole, reports: Nearly half of spike-specific TCRs reportedly target variant regions that are unmutated in the B.1.351 and B.1.1.7 variants. The donors showed a predominance of white British ancestry and of females, with possible underestimation of clonal diversity.

Here immunoSEQ multiplex PCR was the method, and the copy in TCRdb shows in-frame clones only, minus some. The sample yields roughly 85,000 clones, less than 95% seen once. As concerns this clone: Its target is unknown.

The CDR3 totals 11 residues. Germline loops: CDR1 DFQATT, CDR2 SNEGSKA (reference sequence). Trimming shortened V by 1 base and J by 6 bases, and 6 bases separated the two germline ends. The material sequenced was peripheral blood, taken 28 days after the second AZD1222 dose. V gene TRBV20-1 combines with J gene TRBJ1-2; the D is unclear. The source is an adult who received the AZD1222 COVID-19 vaccine. CDR3 sequence reads: CSARGAHGYTF. The CDR3, as DNA: TGCAGTGCTAGAGGGGCCCATGGCTACACCTTC.